The 21 T cell receptor beta chains reported below all come from one sample, sequenced in a study of shared clonotypes between healthy human individuals. Assay: immunoSEQ multiplex PCR; the TCRdb copy retains only in-frame clones and omits some. The sample has 90,000 to 150,000 clones, around 68% seen once. The specimen sequenced was memory CD8+ T cells sorted from blood. Subset indicated: CD45RO+ cells pooled with CCR7-negative TemRA cells. The receptors stem from a woman younger than 45 in good health.

CDR3 in DNA: TGTGCCAGCAGCTTGTTCCGGCTATCTCTAGCGGAGCAGTTCTTC. Translation gives CASSLFRLSLAEQFF. The V gene is TRBV5-4, the J gene TRBJ2-1, with D tentatively TRBD2 (6 bases). The ends were cut back, 1 base at V and 10 bases at J, with 18 bases in the middle. Germline CDR1 is SGHNT and CDR2 is YYREEE (reference sequence). CDR3 size: 15 residues.

V usage is TRBV9 and J usage is TRBJ2-1; perhaps TRBD2 as D (6 bases). Germline CDR1 and CDR2: SGDLS and YYNGEE. This CDR3 has 15 residues. The V end was cut by 0 bases, the J end by 5 bases, with 12 bases between. The CDR3 DNA reads as TGTGCCAGCAGCGTAGCGGGACTCCCAGACAATGAGCAGTTCTTC. Amino acids: CASSVAGLPDNEQFF. Using reference TRBV9 and TRBJ2-1 for the parts outside the CDR3, the full variable domain is DSGVTQTPKHLITATGQRVTLRCSPRSGDLSVYWYQQSLDQGLQFLIQYYNGEERAKGNILERFSAQQFPDLHSELNLSSLELGDSALYFCASSVAGLPDNEQFFGPGTRLTVL.

As for this clone: This may arise from a read error, as a much more abundant clone is one base away. The sample holds other DNA sequences that translate to the same CDR3. The rearrangement links TRBV7-9 to TRBJ2-1; 8 bases match TRBD2. CDR3 length equals 16 residues. The germline gives CDR1 SEHNR, CDR2 FQNEAQ (reference sequence). V lost 5 bases, J lost 2 bases, and 8 bases stayed unmatched. CDR3 bases: TGTGCCAGCAGCCCCCGGGGGGGGAGCACCTACAATGAGCAGTTCTTC. Its translation: CASSPRGGSTYNEQFF.

The V and J genes are TRBV2 and TRBJ1-2, with a possible D match to TRBD1 (5 bases). Germline CDR1 SNHLY, CDR2 FYNNEI. V lost 4 bases and J 0 bases, leaving 15 bases between the germline ends. The CDR3 totals 16 residues. The CDR3 DNA reads TGTGCCAGCAGTGCTCAAGTCAGGGTGGCTAACTATGGCTACACCTTC. This codes for CASSAQVRVANYGYTF.

V usage is TRBV7-2 and J usage is TRBJ1-1; no clear D gene. This CDR3 has 16 residues. Trimming left V 5 bases short and J 1 base short, with 17 bases between. CDR1 and CDR2 (germline): SGHTA, FQGNSA. The CDR3 reads CASSLLYFAGNTEAFF. Written as DNA, the CDR3 is TGTGCCAGCAGCCTACTTTATTTTGCAGGGAACACTGAAGCTTTCTTT.

The chain employs TRBV7-6 and TRBJ2-7; D gene unclear. From germline, CDR1 is SGHVS and CDR2 FNYEAQ. The V end was cut by 5 bases, the J end by 2 bases, with 10 bases between. The CDR3 is 13 residues long. The CDR3 bases are TGTGCCAGCAGCCCCACACCAACCTACGAGCAGTACTTC. Protein sequence: CASSPTPTYEQYF.

Of note for this clone: This clone may be a read error of a much larger clone one base away. The rearrangement links TRBV5-1 to TRBJ1-1, with 7 bases that match TRBD1. CDR1 and CDR2 from the germline V gene are SGHRS and YFSETQ. The CDR3 spans 15 residues. The CDR3 loop reads CVSSLSEGASTEAFF. CDR3 DNA sequence: TGCGTCAGCAGCTTGTCTGAGGGGGCAAGCACTGAAGCTTTCTTT.

V usage is TRBV29-1 and J usage is TRBJ1-3; 7 nucleotides align to TRBD1. This CDR3 comprises 14 residues. Germline V gene lookup returns CDR1 SQVTM and CDR2 ANQGSEA. The trim removed 7 bases at V and 0 bases at J, leaving 6 bases unmatched. CDR3 sequence: CSAITGVSGNTIYF. The CDR3 coding sequence is TGCAGCGCAATTACAGGGGTCTCTGGAAACACCATATATTTT.

This clone was observed many times. The chain joins TRBV7-2 to TRBJ2-1; 12 nucleotides line up with TRBD2. The CDR3 spans 14 residues. The V and J ends lost 6 bases and 8 bases, in that order; junction bases with no gene match: 5. Germline CDR1 and CDR2: SGHTA and FQGNSA. CDR3 nucleotide sequence: TGTGCCAGCAGAGGGACTAGCGGGCCCGATGAGCAGTTCTTC. Protein: CASRGTSGPDEQFF.

This clone came up a few times. The chain employs TRBV6-4 and TRBJ2-1; D is perhaps TRBD2 (7 bases). There are 14 residues in the CDR3. V was trimmed by 4 bases and J by 6 bases, leaving 13 bases between them. CDR1 is MRHNA, CDR2 SNTAGT, per germline. CDR3 residues: CASSAGGAPNEQFF. The DNA for the CDR3 is TGTGCCAGCAGTGCGGGGGGCGCCCCCAATGAGCAGTTCTTC.

This clone was recorded only once. The V gene is TRBV30, the J gene TRBJ1-5; 7 nucleotides agree with TRBD1. The J segment lost 4 bases and the V segment lost 2 bases, leaving 11 bases of the junction unmatched. This CDR3 contains 16 residues. Germline loops: CDR1 GTSNPN, CDR2 SVGIG (reference sequence). The CDR3 DNA is TGTGCCTGGAGTAAAGACAGGGTCCGTTCGAATCAGCCCCAGCATTTT. This codes for CAWSKDRVRSNQPQHF.

This chain links TRBV11-2 with TRBJ1-2; D is perhaps TRBD1 (5 bases). This CDR3 contains 14 residues. Trimming removed 5 bases at V and 0 bases at J, with 10 bases between. Germline V gene data show CDR1 as SGHAT and CDR2 as FQNNGV. CDR3 sequence (DNA): TGTGCCAGCAGCCTATCGGGGGCTAACTATGGCTACACCTTC. As protein: CASSLSGANYGYTF. Drawing the rest from reference TRBV11-2 and TRBJ1-2, the complete variable domain is EAGVAQSPRYKIIEKRQSVAFWCNPISGHATLYWYQQILGQGPKLLIQFQNNGVVDDSQLPKDRFSAERLKGVDSTLKIQPAKLEDSAVYLCASSLSGANYGYTFGSGTRLTVV.

This clone showed up just once. The rearrangement uses TRBV27 and TRBJ2-7, with D possibly TRBD2 on 5 matching bases. The CDR3 totals 11 residues. CDR1 and CDR2 (germline): MNHEY, SMNVEV (reference sequence). Trimming shortened V by 11 bases and J by 0 bases, and 8 bases separated the two germline ends. CDR3 bases: TGTGCCGCGGGCTTCTCCTACGAGCAGTACTTC. Protein sequence: CAAGFSYEQYF.

The chain joins TRBV4-1 to TRBJ2-1, with unresolved D. The V end lost 0 bases, the J end lost 7 bases, and 7 bases lay between the germline ends. The germline V gene has CDR1 MGHRA and CDR2 YSYEKL. This CDR3 is built from 13 residues. CDR3 residues: CASSQDKRNEQFF. DNA for the CDR3: TGCGCCAGCAGCCAAGATAAGAGGAATGAGCAGTTCTTC.

This clone appeared a few times. CDR3 residues: CASSQGTGGQEQYF. The CDR3 DNA is TGCGCCAGCAGCCAGGGGACAGGGGGTCAGGAGCAGTACTTC. V gene TRBV5-1 combines with J gene TRBJ2-7; TRBD1 matches 11 bases. Germline-derived CDR1 and CDR2 are SGHRS and YFSETQ. V lost 4 bases to trimming and J lost 7 bases; unmatched junction nucleotides: 7. The CDR3 runs 14 residues.

The chain carries TRBV21-1 and TRBJ1-3; TRBD1 is the table's D call and was not checked against the DNA. TRBV21-1 counts as a pseudogene. The CDR3 length is 14 residues. The CDR3 reads CASTLTGLGNTIYF. The DNA of the CDR3 is TGTGCCAGCACCTTAACAGGGCTTGGAAACACCATATATTTT.

This chain links TRBV2 with TRBJ2-2, with TRBD2 matching over 12 bases. The CDR3 sequence is 16 residues long. CDR1 SNHLY and CDR2 FYNNEI come from the germline V gene. J was trimmed by 4 bases and V by 5 bases; bases with no gene match: 5. As DNA, the CDR3 is TGTGCCAGCAGTCTAGCGGGAGGGCCCCGCACCGGGGAGCTGTTTTTT. It specifies CASSLAGGPRTGELFF.

This rearrangement joins TRBV4-2 to TRBJ2-1, with D possibly TRBD2 on 5 matching bases. Trimming removed 0 bases from V and 6 bases from J, with 18 bases in between. There are 17 residues in the CDR3. The germline V gene encodes CDR1 LGHNA and CDR2 YNFKEQ. The chain's CDR3 is CASSQDESSRPPNEQFF. The CDR3 nucleotides are TGTGCCAGCAGCCAAGATGAGTCTAGCCGGCCCCCCAATGAGCAGTTCTTC.

The chain links TRBV4-1 to TRBJ1-1; D is undetermined. Trimming removed 7 bases from V and 7 bases from J, with 10 bases in between. CDR3 length: 11 residues. CDR1 and CDR2 (germline): MGHRA, YSYEKL. The CDR3: CASTLRGEAFF. CDR3 bases: TGCGCCAGCACTCTGAGAGGTGAAGCTTTCTTT.

The rearrangement links TRBV10-3 to TRBJ2-3, with D maybe TRBD1 (5 bases). This CDR3 is built from 14 residues. The germline V gene encodes CDR1 ENHRY and CDR2 SYGVKD. Trimming removed 5 bases at V and 6 bases at J, with 15 bases between. The CDR3 here is CAISHGAPSDTQYF. The CDR3 DNA reads as TGTGCCATCAGTCATGGGGCCCCCTCCGATACGCAGTATTTT.

The rearrangement links TRBV10-1 to TRBJ2-1; D gene unclear. The CDR3 extends over 14 amino acids. Germline lookup yields CDR1 WNHNN and CDR2 SYGVQD (reference sequence). V was cut by 4 bases and J by 2 bases, with 9 bases left in between. The CDR3 DNA reads TGCGCCAGCAGTGCCGGAGACCCCTACAATGAGCAGTTCTTC. This translates into CASSAGDPYNEQFF.